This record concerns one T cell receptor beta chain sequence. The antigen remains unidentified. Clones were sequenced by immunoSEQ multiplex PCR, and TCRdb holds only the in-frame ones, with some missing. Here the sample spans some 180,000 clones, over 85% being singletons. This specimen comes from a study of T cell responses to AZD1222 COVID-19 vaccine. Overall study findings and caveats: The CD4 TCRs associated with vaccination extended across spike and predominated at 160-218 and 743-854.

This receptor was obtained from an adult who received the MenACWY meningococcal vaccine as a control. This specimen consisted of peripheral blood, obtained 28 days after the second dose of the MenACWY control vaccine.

The CDR3 DNA reads as TGTGCCTGGAGTGCGTCAGTTTCCTACGAGCAGTACTTC. Translated: CAWSASVSYEQYF. The chain uses TRBV30 and TRBJ2-7; D call uncertain. CDR3 length: 13 residues. Germline-derived CDR1 and CDR2 are GTSNPN and SVGIG (reference sequence). The V end lost 1 base, the J end lost 1 base, and 8 bases lay between the germline ends. Looking up the rest from reference TRBV30 and TRBJ2-7 gives the full variable domain: SQTIHQWPATLVQPVGSPLSLECTVEGTSNPNLYWYRQAAGRGLQLLFYSVGIGQISSEVPQNLSASRPQDRQFILSSKKLLLSDSGFYLCAWSASVSYEQYFGPGTRLTVT.